Shown below are 25 T cell receptor beta chains from a single sample sequenced in a study. The repertoire was sequenced with immunoSEQ multiplex PCR; TCRdb's copy has only in-frame clones and lacks some. The table shows about 68,000 clones, with 90% to 95% occurring only once. Sequenced sample: PBMCs. The receptors stem from a man aged 40-49 years with rheumatoid arthritis.

V is TRBV21-1 and J is TRBJ1-1; the table's D call of TRBD1 was not tested on the DNA. TRBV21-1 is noted as a pseudogene. The CDR3 spans 15 residues. The CDR3, as DNA: TGTGCCAGCAGCACCCCGGGACAGGTGAACACTGAAGCTTTCTTT. Amino acid sequence: CASSTPGQVNTEAFF.

This chain joins TRBV5-1 and TRBJ1-6, with D possibly matching TRBD1 (6 bases). Germline V gives CDR1 SGHRS, CDR2 YFSETQ. Trimming removed 2 bases at V and 8 bases at J, with 14 bases between. The CDR3 contains 15 residues. The CDR3 sequence: CASSFRGRLDSPLHF. CDR3 DNA sequence: TGCGCCAGCAGCTTCCGGGGGCGCCTGGATTCACCCCTCCACTTT.

The chain combines TRBV4-3 with TRBJ2-2; no firm D call. V dropped 2 bases and J dropped 5 bases, with 6 bases sitting between them. The CDR3 runs 13 residues. CDR1 LGHNA and CDR2 YSLEER come from the germline V gene. The CDR3 is CASSQSPTGELFF. The DNA of the CDR3 is TGCGCCAGCAGCCAATCTCCGACCGGGGAGCTGTTTTTT.

This sequence joins TRBV6-6 and TRBJ2-7; 8 bases fit TRBD2. The V segment lost 7 bases and the J segment 0 bases; nucleotides outside the gene matches: 8. CDR1 is MNHNY, CDR2 SVGAGI, per germline (reference sequence). The CDR3 has 15 amino acids. CDR3 DNA: TGTGCCAGCACCCCCCGGGGGGGCGTCTCCTACGAGCAGTACTTC. Its protein product is CASTPRGGVSYEQYF.

This rearrangement joins TRBV4-1 to TRBJ2-5; 7 nucleotides match TRBD1. Germline lookup yields CDR1 MGHRA and CDR2 YSYEKL. Losses at the gene ends were 3 bases for V and 2 bases for J; bases not matched to a gene: 6. The CDR3 totals 15 residues. CDR3 sequence reads: CASSQGDRVQETQYF. The CDR3, as DNA: TGCGCCAGCAGCCAGGGTGACAGGGTACAAGAGACCCAGTACTTC.

This clone has a handful of counts. This chain joins TRBV2 and TRBJ2-2, with D unclear. CDR3 length: 17 amino acids. Germline V gene data show CDR1 as SNHLY and CDR2 as FYNNEI. V dropped 3 bases and J dropped 0 bases, with 14 bases sitting between them. The CDR3 nucleotides read TGTGCCAGCAGTGACCCCACCGACGGCGCGAACACCGGGGAGCTGTTTTTT. The encoded protein is CASSDPTDGANTGELFF.

The chain has TRBV12-3 or TRBV12-4 and TRBJ1-1; no reliable D call. With 2 bases removed from V and 4 bases from J, the gap between germline ends came to 8 bases. This CDR3 has 13 amino acids. CDR3 loop: CASSLFASTEAFF. In DNA, the CDR3 is TGTGCCAGCAGTTTATTTGCCAGCACTGAAGCTTTCTTT.

CDR3 sequence reads: CSARDGYEQYF. As DNA, the CDR3 is TGCAGTGCTAGAGATGGTTACGAGCAGTACTTC. V gene TRBV20-1 combines with J gene TRBJ2-7; no clear D gene. Germline V gene sequence: CDR1 DFQATT, CDR2 SNEGSKA (reference sequence). V dropped 0 bases and J dropped 4 bases, with 4 bases sitting between them. This CDR3 spans 11 amino acids.

The rearrangement links TRBV4-3 to TRBJ2-1; 8 nucleotides line up with TRBD2. Germline assignment: CDR1 LGHNA and CDR2 YSLEER. The CDR3 is 15 amino acids. J was trimmed by 8 bases and V by 1 base; bases with no gene match: 7. The CDR3 DNA reads as TGCGCCAGCAGCCAAGGGGTTAGCGGGAATTATGAGCAGTTCTTC. Protein: CASSQGVSGNYEQFF.

This chain joins TRBV11-3 and TRBJ2-2; 9 positions agree with TRBD1. The J segment lost 5 bases and the V segment lost 5 bases, leaving 6 bases of the junction unmatched. This CDR3 is built from 15 residues. Germline CDR1 SGHNT, CDR2 YENEEA. CDR3 coding DNA: TGTGCCAGCAGCCGTGGGACAGGGCGGACCGGGGAGCTGTTTTTT. It is translated as CASSRGTGRTGELFF.

The CDR3 sequence is CASSPPGRDTEAFF. The CDR3 region has the DNA TGTGCCAGCTCACCACCGGGTAGGGATACTGAAGCTTTCTTT. The chain has TRBV18 and TRBJ1-1; no clear D. The V end was cut by 0 bases, the J end by 5 bases, with 10 bases between. Per germline, CDR1 KGHSH and CDR2 LQKENI. The CDR3 length is 14 residues.

This clone showed up just once. The chain carries TRBV11-3 and TRBJ1-1; D is unclear. The CDR3 loop spans 12 amino acids. Germline V lookup: CDR1 SGHNT, CDR2 YENEEA. V was clipped by 1 base and J by 7 bases, with 7 bases between them. The chain's CDR3 is CASSLGRNEAFF. The CDR3 DNA follows: TGTGCCAGCAGCTTAGGACGGAATGAAGCTTTCTTT.

The V call is TRBV19, the J call TRBJ1-4; possibly TRBD1 for D (5 bases). The germline V gene has CDR1 LNHDA and CDR2 SQIVND (reference sequence). The CDR3 length is 14 residues. Deletions cut 3 bases from V and 8 bases from J, with 13 bases between. CDR3 nucleotides: TGTGCCAGTAGTATCGGCGCGACAGAAGAAAAACTGTTTTTT. Its translation is CASSIGATEEKLFF.

The rearrangement joins TRBV30 to TRBJ1-4, with 8 bases aligning to TRBD1. The germline V gene encodes CDR1 GTSNPN and CDR2 SVGIG (reference sequence). The CDR3 is 14 residues long. V was pared by 2 bases and J by 6 bases, with 5 bases of the junction left unmatched. CDR3 amino acids: CAWSKEDRDEKLFF. The CDR3 nucleotides are TGTGCCTGGAGTAAGGAGGACAGGGATGAAAAACTGTTTTTT. The full variable domain, rest sourced from reference TRBV30 and TRBJ1-4, is SQTIHQWPATLVQPVGSPLSLECTVEGTSNPNLYWYRQAAGRGLQLLFYSVGIGQISSEVPQNLSASRPQDRQFILSSKKLLLSDSGFYLCAWSKEDRDEKLFFGSGTQLSVL.

The J gene is TRBJ1-5, the V gene TRBV7-2, with 8 bases that match TRBD1. The CDR3 is 14 residues long. The germline V gene encodes CDR1 SGHTA and CDR2 FQGNSA. Trimming cost V 5 bases and J 7 bases; bases outside gene matches: 7. The CDR3 region has the DNA TGTGCCAGCAGCCGTACAGGGGGGGGGCAGCCCCAGCATTTT. It translates to CASSRTGGGQPQHF.

The chain combines TRBV20-1 with TRBJ1-5, with a weak D call TRBD1 (5 bases). The V and J ends lost 3 bases and 3 bases respectively, with 12 bases between them. The CDR3 consists of 14 residues. Germline values: CDR1 DFQATT, CDR2 SNEGSKA (reference sequence). The CDR3 bases are TGCAGTGCTAGTGCAGGGCAAATCAATCAGCCCCAGCATTTT. Translating gives CSASAGQINQPQHF.

The J gene is TRBJ1-4, the V gene TRBV5-1, with D perhaps TRBD1 (6 bases). CDR3 size: 15 residues. Per the germline V gene, CDR1 is SGHRS and CDR2 is YFSETQ. V was clipped by 0 bases and J by 8 bases, with 14 bases between them. The CDR3 DNA reads as TGCGCCAGCAGCTTGGGACAGGTTCTTGCAGAAAAACTGTTTTTT. It is translated as CASSLGQVLAEKLFF.

This rearrangement joins TRBV30 to TRBJ1-5; D ambiguous. Germline V CDR1 and CDR2: GTSNPN, SVGIG (reference sequence). V lost 5 bases to trimming and J lost 3 bases, with 8 bases between them. The CDR3 spans 12 residues. Here the CDR3 reads CAWGRNNQPQHF. CDR3 DNA: TGTGCCTGGGGACGGAACAATCAGCCCCAGCATTTT.

This chain connects TRBV3-1 (or the pseudogene TRBV3-2) to TRBJ1-5, with D unresolved. Trimming took off 1 base at V and 2 bases at J, with 3 bases between the two ends. The CDR3 is made up of 13 amino acids. The germline V gene encodes CDR1 LGHDT and CDR2 YNNKEL (reference sequence). The CDR3 DNA sequence: TGTGCCAGCAGCCAAGCTCGCAATCAGCCCCAGCATTTT. Amino acid sequence: CASSQARNQPQHF.

The rearrangement links TRBV2 to TRBJ2-1; 8 bases are shared with TRBD2. The CDR3 loop spans 16 amino acids. Germline V gene lookup returns CDR1 SNHLY and CDR2 FYNNEI. The ends lost 3 bases at V and 7 bases at J; junction bases unmatched: 11. DNA of the CDR3: TGTGCCAGCAGTGAGGGTCGGGCGGGAGGAAAGAATGAGCAGTTCTTC. Translated: CASSEGRAGGKNEQFF.

This sequence joins TRBV19 and TRBJ2-7, with D hard to call. Germline V CDR1 and CDR2: LNHDA, SQIVND (reference sequence). This CDR3 contains 14 residues. Trimming removed 5 bases at V and 1 base at J, with 12 bases between. CDR3 protein: CASSPKWASYEQYF. The CDR3 region has the DNA TGTGCCAGTAGTCCAAAATGGGCGTCCTACGAGCAGTACTTC.

Written as DNA, the CDR3 is TGCGCCAGCAGTGCGGGCAGTTACACCGGGGAGCTGTTTTTT. Translation: CASSAGSYTGELFF. V gene TRBV10-2 combines with J gene TRBJ2-2, with D unresolved. The V end lost 4 bases, the J end lost 3 bases, and 9 bases lay between the germline ends. The germline gives CDR1 WSHSY, CDR2 SAAADI. The CDR3 extends over 14 amino acids.

The gene calls are TRBV7-2 and TRBJ2-1; TRBD1 might be the D (5 bases). This CDR3 is 15 amino acids long. Germline lookup yields CDR1 SGHTA and CDR2 FQGNSA. Trimming pared 3 bases from V and 2 bases from J, leaving 11 bases between. CDR3 residues: CASSFTGSTYNEQFF. CDR3 sequence (DNA): TGTGCCAGCAGCTTCACAGGTTCCACCTACAATGAGCAGTTCTTC.

The chain uses TRBV27 and TRBJ2-7; perhaps TRBD1 as D (6 bases). The CDR3 is 15 residues long. Per germline, CDR1 MNHEY and CDR2 SMNVEV (reference sequence). Trimming cost V 5 bases and J 5 bases, with 19 bases left between them. The CDR3: CASSTYREQVHEQYF. The CDR3 DNA reads as TGTGCCAGCAGTACCTACAGGGAACAGGTTCACGAGCAGTACTTC.

The CDR3 region has the DNA TGTGCTAGTGCAAAAGGACAGGGTTACACCGGGGAGCTGTTTTTT. Translating it yields CASAKGQGYTGELFF. The chain couples TRBV12-5 to TRBJ2-2, with 8 bases aligning to TRBD1. The trim removed 7 bases at V and 3 bases at J, leaving 7 bases unmatched. This CDR3 comprises 15 residues. Germline V gene sequence: CDR1 LGHNT, CDR2 FRNRAP.